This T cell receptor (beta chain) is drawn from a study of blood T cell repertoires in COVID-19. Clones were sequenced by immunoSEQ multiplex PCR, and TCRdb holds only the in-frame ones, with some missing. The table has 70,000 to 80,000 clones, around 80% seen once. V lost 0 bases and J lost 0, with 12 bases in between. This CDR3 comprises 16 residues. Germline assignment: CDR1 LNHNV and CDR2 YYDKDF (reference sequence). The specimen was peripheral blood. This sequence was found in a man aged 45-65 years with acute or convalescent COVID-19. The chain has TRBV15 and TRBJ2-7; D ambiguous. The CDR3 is CATSRDAVPYSYEQYF. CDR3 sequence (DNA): TGTGCCACCAGCAGAGATGCCGTGCCCTACTCCTACGAGCAGTACTTC.